The 26 T cell receptor beta chains below were found in one sample sequenced in a study of T cells in Graves' hyperthyroidism and ophthalmopathy. RNA transcripts yielded amplified TCR beta CDR3 regions. A set of HTBI primers served as the primers for a first-round RT-PCR of the TCR CDR3. TCRdb independently ran MiXCR on the multiplex PCR reads; one entry per CDR3 protein. The sample shows more than 350,000 distinct CDR3 sequences, roughly 15% of them seen only once. The sequenced material came from blood. All receptors come from a woman in her sixties with Graves' ophthalmopathy.

This clonotype was detected many times. The chain joins TRBV28 to TRBJ2-2; TRBD2 matches at 8 bases. Germline CDR1 and CDR2: MDHEN and SYDVKM. V shed 3 bases, J shed 4 bases, and the junction held 19 bases outside the gene matches. This CDR3 spans 20 amino acids. CDR3 protein: CASSFQEFLGTRGGTGELFF. The CDR3 nucleotides are TGTGCCAGCAGTTTCCAGGAGTTCCTCGGGACTAGAGGAGGCACCGGGGAGCTGTTTTTT.

This clonotype was seen at least ten times. V and J are TRBV6-1 and TRBJ2-2, with TRBD2 as a possible D gene (5 bases). CDR1 is MNHNS and CDR2 is SASEGT in the germline V gene. Trimming shortened V by 7 bases and J by 4 bases, and 13 bases separated the two germline ends. The CDR3 extends over 14 amino acids. The CDR3 sequence is CASKATGSTGELFF. DNA of the CDR3: TGTGCCAGCAAGGCAACGGGGAGCACCGGGGAGCTGTTTTTT.

This clonotype was recorded many times. The V gene is TRBV28, the J gene TRBJ2-3, with 9 bases lining up with TRBD2. Germline CDR1 and CDR2: MDHEN and SYDVKM. The CDR3 extends over 15 amino acids. Unmatched junction bases numbered 3, after V lost 4 bases and J lost 1 base. CDR3 sequence: CASSSSGDGTDTQYF. The CDR3 region has the DNA TGTGCCAGCAGTTCTAGCGGGGACGGCACAGATACGCAGTATTTT.

This clonotype was seen at least ten times. The chain couples TRBV12-3 or TRBV12-4 to TRBJ2-7, with TRBD2 matching over 10 bases. Germline trimming cut 5 bases from V and 3 bases from J; bases unmatched to any gene: 7. This CDR3 spans 15 amino acids. CDR3 nucleotides: TGTGCCAGCAGTCCCAATGGACTAGCGGTCTACGAGCAGTACTTC. It yields the protein CASSPNGLAVYEQYF.

This rearrangement joins TRBV19 to TRBJ2-7; maybe TRBD2 (5 bases). Trimming cost V 5 bases and J 3 bases, with 17 bases left between them. This CDR3 has 15 amino acids. Germline V gene lookup returns CDR1 LNHDA and CDR2 SQIVND (reference sequence). This chain's CDR3 is CASSLEASIDYEQYF. The DNA for the CDR3 is TGTGCCAGTAGTTTGGAGGCTAGCATTGACTACGAGCAGTACTTC.

With respect to this clonotype: This clone may be a read error of a much larger clone one base away. CDR3 in amino acids: CSARTSGRNEQFF. The CDR3 region has the DNA TGCAGTGCTAGGACTAGCGGGAGGAATGAGCAGTTCTTC. The rearrangement links TRBV20-1 to TRBJ2-1; 13 bases fit TRBD2. This CDR3 contains 13 residues. Germline V gene lookup returns CDR1 DFQATT and CDR2 SNEGSKA (reference sequence). J gave up 7 bases and V 3 bases, and 0 bases lay outside the gene matches.

Only a few counts were recorded for this clonotype. The CDR3 DNA reads as TGCAGCGTTGAAGAATGGGATTTAGCGGACACAGATACGCAGTATTTT. As protein: CSVEEWDLADTDTQYF. The chain links TRBV29-1 to TRBJ2-3; TRBD2 is a possible D gene (6 bases). The CDR3 loop spans 16 amino acids. V was clipped by 0 bases and J by 2 bases, with 15 bases between them. CDR1 and CDR2 from the germline V gene are SQVTM and ANQGSEA.

This rearrangement joins TRBV10-3 to TRBJ2-3, with a tentative D call TRBD2 (6 bases). The V gene lost 3 bases and the J gene lost 11 bases, with 12 bases spanning the gap. Germline assignment: CDR1 ENHRY and CDR2 SYGVKD. CDR3 size: 12 residues. CDR3 nucleotides: TGTGCCATCAGTGACCCCCCTAGCGAGCAGTATTTT. Its translation: CAISDPPSEQYF.

This clonotype appeared many times. The chain has TRBV28 and TRBJ2-1; D is unresolved. CDR1 MDHEN and CDR2 SYDVKM come from the germline V gene. Trimming cost V 10 bases and J 3 bases, with 7 bases left between them. There are 11 residues in the CDR3. Here the CDR3 DNA reads TGTGCCACCCAAGGCTACAATGAGCAGTTCTTC. Protein product: CATQGYNEQFF.

The rearrangement joins TRBV28 to TRBJ2-7; 12 nucleotides line up with TRBD1. V shed 5 bases and J 5 bases; nucleotides not matched to a gene: 7. There are 15 residues in the CDR3. Germline CDR1 reads MDHEN; CDR2 reads SYDVKM. The CDR3 DNA sequence: TGTGCCAGCAGTCGAGCCGGGACAGGGGGCGACGAGCAGTACTTC. Translating gives CASSRAGTGGDEQYF. The whole variable domain, filled in from reference TRBV28 and TRBJ2-7, reads DVKVTQSSRYLVKRTGEKVFLECVQDMDHENMFWYRQDPGLGLRLIYFSYDVKMKEKGDIPEGYSVSREKKERFSLILESASTNQTSMYLCASSRAGTGGDEQYFGPGTRLTVT.

The chain joins TRBV20-1 to TRBJ2-1; D may match TRBD1 or TRBD2 (7 bases each). The CDR3 contains 19 residues. V was shortened by 0 bases and J by 3 bases, with 24 bases between the two germline ends. Per the germline V gene, CDR1 is DFQATT and CDR2 is SNEGSKA (reference sequence). CDR3 nucleotide sequence: TGCAGTGCTAGAGATTCCCTTCTAGCAGGGGGGGAGGTCTACAATGAGCAGTTCTTC. Its translation is CSARDSLLAGGEVYNEQFF.

This clonotype has ten or more counts. The chain carries TRBV5-4 and TRBJ2-5, with D maybe TRBD1 (5 bases). This CDR3 has 15 residues. Germline V gene data show CDR1 as SGHNT and CDR2 as YYREEE (reference sequence). Trimming removed 0 bases from V and 1 base from J, with 10 bases in between. CDR3 coding DNA: TGTGCCAGCAGCTTGGTCGGACAAGCCCAAGAGACCCAGTACTTC. This encodes CASSLVGQAQETQYF.

The table lists this clonotype with many counts. This rearrangement joins TRBV7-7 to TRBJ2-5; 7 nucleotides agree with TRBD1. With V trimmed by 3 bases and J by 1 base, 2 bases remained unmatched. The CDR3 spans 14 residues. In germline, CDR1 is SSHAT, CDR2 FNYEAQ (reference sequence). The CDR3: CASSLTGPQETQYF. CDR3 nucleotide sequence: TGTGCCAGCAGCTTGACAGGGCCCCAAGAGACCCAGTACTTC.

This clonotype was seen ten or more times. This chain uses TRBV6-1 with TRBJ2-5, with 7 bases aligning to TRBD1. V dropped 6 bases and J dropped 5; count of bases not matched to a gene: 9. This CDR3 contains 14 residues. The germline V gene has CDR1 MNHNS and CDR2 SASEGT. The CDR3 spells CASSINRGSETQYF. The CDR3 DNA is TGTGCCAGCAGCATCAACAGGGGATCCGAGACCCAGTACTTC.

This clonotype was recorded at least ten times. The gene calls are TRBV27 and TRBJ2-1; unclear D gene. V lost 6 bases and J lost 7, with 10 bases in between. CDR3 size: 12 residues. The V gene's germline CDR1 is MNHEY and CDR2 SMNVEV (reference sequence). CDR3 DNA: TGTGCCAGCAGCCCCGGTGGGAATGAGCAGTTCTTC. This encodes CASSPGGNEQFF.

Regarding this clonotype: A clone one base away is much larger, so this may be a read error. The genes are TRBV2 and TRBJ2-2, with a possible D match to TRBD1 (6 bases). Looked up from germline, CDR1 is SNHLY and CDR2 is FYNNEI. This CDR3 contains 14 residues. The DNA for the CDR3 is TGTGTCAGCAGGGGACCCCGGGCCACCGGGGAGCTGTTTTTT. Residues: CVSRGPRATGELFF. The complete variable domain, with remaining parts taken from reference TRBV2 and TRBJ2-2, reads EPEVTQTPSHQVTQMGQEVILRCVPISNHLYFYWYRQILGQKVEFLVSFYNNEISEKSEIFDDQFSVERPDGSNFTLKIRSTKLEDSAMYFCVSRGPRATGELFFGEGSRLTVL.

This clonotype was seen at least ten times. This chain uses TRBV11-3 with TRBJ2-3, with 8 positions matching TRBD1. Germline CDR1 SGHNT, CDR2 YENEEA. Losses at the gene ends were 6 bases for V and 6 bases for J; bases not matched to a gene: 5. The CDR3 loop spans 13 amino acids. The CDR3 DNA reads as TGTGCCAGCAGTTGGACAGGGTTGGATACGCAGTATTTT. The encoded protein is CASSWTGLDTQYF.

The J gene is TRBJ2-1, the V gene TRBV4-1, with TRBD1 identical over 10 bases. V lost 3 bases to trimming and J lost 6 bases; unmatched junction nucleotides: 5. The germline V gene encodes CDR1 MGHRA and CDR2 YSYEKL. This CDR3 has 15 residues. CDR3 region: CASSQGDRGGNEQFF. The CDR3 nucleotides are TGCGCCAGCAGCCAGGGGGACAGGGGAGGCAATGAGCAGTTCTTC.

This clonotype has just a few counts. The rearrangement uses TRBV5-1 and TRBJ2-5; D call uncertain. CDR1 and CDR2 from the germline V gene are SGHRS and YFSETQ. The CDR3 consists of 14 residues. V was clipped by 1 base and J by 1 base, with 8 bases between them. The CDR3 DNA is TGCGCCAGCAGCTTGTTCGGCAGCCAAGAGACCCAGTACTTC. It is translated as CASSLFGSQETQYF.

The chain combines TRBV29-1 with TRBJ2-2; maybe TRBD2 (6 bases). Germline CDR1 is SQVTM and CDR2 is ANQGSEA. This CDR3 has 14 amino acids. V lost 4 bases and J lost 7, with 16 bases in between. Written as DNA, the CDR3 is TGCAGCGTTGGCTCCGGGGGAGCCTTCGGGGAGCTGTTTTTT. This translates into CSVGSGGAFGELFF.

At least ten counts were recorded for this clonotype. The chain carries TRBV3-1 and TRBJ1-6; D is unclear. Trimming cost V 4 bases and J 8 bases, with 15 bases left between them. The CDR3 has 15 residues. CDR1 and CDR2 from the germline V gene are LGHDT and YNNKEL (reference sequence). This CDR3 is CASSLLSPGDSPLHF. The CDR3 nucleotides read TGTGCCAGCAGCCTACTTTCACCCGGGGATTCACCCCTCCACTTT.

In this sample, this clonotype turned up many times. This chain connects TRBV28 to TRBJ1-4, with 7 nucleotides matching TRBD1. The CDR3 spans 16 residues. The trim removed 5 bases at V and 4 bases at J, leaving 10 bases unmatched. The germline V gene has CDR1 MDHEN and CDR2 SYDVKM. In nucleotides, the CDR3 is TGTGCCAGCAGTGCAAGCCCGGGACAGCGTAATGAAAAACTGTTTTTT. This translates into CASSASPGQRNEKLFF.

The table lists this clonotype with a few counts. The CDR3 nucleotides are TGTGCCAGCAGTGAATACAGGGGGCGAACCGGGGAGCTGTTTTTT. Translating it yields CASSEYRGRTGELFF. J is TRBJ2-2 and V is TRBV6-1; 9 bases are shared with TRBD1. Per the germline V gene, CDR1 is MNHNS and CDR2 is SASEGT. After removal of 2 bases from V and 5 bases from J, the junction contained 3 bases not matched to a gene. This CDR3 has 15 residues.

This clonotype was detected ten times or more. This sequence joins TRBV27 and TRBJ2-5; D perhaps matches TRBD1 (6 bases). V dropped 7 bases and J dropped 5 bases, with 17 bases sitting between them. This CDR3 region has 14 residues. Germline CDR1 is MNHEY and CDR2 is SMNVEV (reference sequence). CDR3 coding DNA: TGTGCCAGCAAGGACAGTCTATTAATGGAGACCCAGTACTTC. As protein: CASKDSLLMETQYF.

The chain couples TRBV10-2 to TRBJ1-2; 9 bases are shared with TRBD1. With V trimmed by 10 bases and J by 8 bases, 11 bases remained unmatched. CDR3 length equals 13 residues. The germline V gene has CDR1 WSHSY and CDR2 SAAADI. The CDR3 sequence: CATAPYRGQGYTF. The CDR3 DNA is TGCGCCACCGCTCCCTACAGGGGGCAGGGCTACACCTTC.

This clonotype was seen a few times. The genes are TRBV6-1 and TRBJ2-7, with 7 bases fitting TRBD1. The V gene end was trimmed by 4 bases and the J gene end by 3 bases; junction bases not matched to a gene: 3. The CDR3 is 13 amino acids. CDR1 MNHNS and CDR2 SASEGT come from the germline V gene. Here the CDR3 DNA reads TGTGCCAGCAGTGTGACAGGGCACTACGAGCAGTACTTC. Protein: CASSVTGHYEQYF.